This T cell receptor beta chain came from a study of T-cell reconstitution after alpha-beta-depleted transplantation in children. In this sample, this clonotype turned up a few times. Its specificity is not known. Preparation of the TCRbeta library involved a method that used unique molecular identifiers. TCRdb itself ran the PCR reads through MiXCR, one entry per CDR3 protein. There are hundreds of thousands of distinct CDR3 sequences in the sample; under 15% occur only once, and around 2% lies in the top ten. Study-level results: By about two months after transplant, alpha-beta T cells reportedly arose from several hundred graft clones that had expanded. TCRbeta diversity was high at day 60 in some patients (a result of surviving recipient T cells and thymic progenitors).

This CDR3 is 11 amino acids long. Trimming shortened V by 5 bases and J by 4 bases, and 8 bases separated the two germline ends. The germline V gene encodes CDR1 GTSNPN and CDR2 SVGIG (reference sequence). This clonotype was obtained from a male patient aged 5 to 17 who had a stem cell transplant for acute myeloid leukemia, so the T cells may come from the graft donor. Material: PBMCs, mostly from graft donor cells, obtained 360 days after TCRalphabeta/CD19-depleted stem cell transplant. The gene calls are TRBV30 and TRBJ2-5; D is unresolved. Here the CDR3 reads CAWGPRETQYF. In DNA, the CDR3 is TGTGCCTGGGGACCAAGAGAGACCCAGTACTTC.